This T cell receptor beta chain was recorded in a study of tumor and adjacent non-tumor tissue in lung cancer. Study as a whole: Stage I to III disease affected ten to eleven men and about 5 women aged about 30 to 76. Samples averaged roughly 4.2 million productive TCRbeta reads each. Whole-study findings and limits: Significantly higher TCR diversity was found in tumor than normal lung. Tumor repertoires had a smaller top 100 clone share than normal lung.

The sample holds many counts of this clonotype. Antigen: not known. No cell sorting was done before RNA was extracted from the tissue. This non-tumor lung sample came from over 3 cm beyond the tumor edge. Trimming shortened V by 5 bases and J by 5 bases, and 11 bases separated the two germline ends. The germline CDR1 and CDR2 sequences are SGHDT and YYEEEE. The CDR3 loop spans 12 amino acids. The library came from three nested PCR rounds adapted from ARM-PCR protocols. TCRdb ran MiXCR on the multiplex PCR reads and lists one entry per CDR3 protein. Of roughly 43,000 distinct CDR3 sequences in the sample, roughly 60% were seen once.

The clonotype originates from a man aged 45-65 years with non-small cell lung cancer. Input material: distant non-tumor lung tissue. The V call is TRBV5-6, the J call TRBJ2-7; D gene ambiguous. Here the CDR3 DNA reads TGTGCCAGCAGTTGGACGGGTAACGAGCAGTACTTC. Protein: CASSWTGNEQYF.